One TCR beta chain is described in this entry. Its antigen remains unknown. These data come from a study of naive CD8 T cells in extremely preterm neonates. Blood donors were healthy children aged about 16-56 months and healthy nonsmoking adults. Trimming removed 3 bases from V and 4 bases from J; junction bases left unmatched: 7. Germline-derived CDR1 and CDR2 are SEHNR and FQNEAQ (reference sequence). The CDR3 spans 15 residues. Overall study results and limits: Preterm neonate repertoires were significantly less rich by iChao1 than others.

TCRdb keeps only in-frame clones here, not all; method: immunoSEQ multiplex PCR. The data show 5,500 to 7,500 clones, about 98% seen once. Sequencing was done on a sample of naive CD8+ T cells from blood. The receptor was derived from a human donor in good health. The gene calls are TRBV7-9 and TRBJ1-2, with TRBD1 identical over 8 bases. CDR3 loop: CASSFPTGASYGYTF. CDR3 coding DNA: TGTGCCAGCAGCTTTCCGACAGGGGCCTCCTATGGCTACACCTTC.